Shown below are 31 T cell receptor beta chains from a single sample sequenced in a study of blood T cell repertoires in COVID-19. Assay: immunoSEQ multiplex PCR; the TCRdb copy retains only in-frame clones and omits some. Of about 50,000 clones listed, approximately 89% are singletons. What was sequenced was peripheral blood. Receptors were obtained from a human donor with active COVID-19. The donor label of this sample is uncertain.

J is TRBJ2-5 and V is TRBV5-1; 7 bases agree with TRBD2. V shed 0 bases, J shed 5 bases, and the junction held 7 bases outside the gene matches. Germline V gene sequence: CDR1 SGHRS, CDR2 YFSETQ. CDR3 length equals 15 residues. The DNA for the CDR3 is TGCGCCAGCAGCTTGGATCGCGGGAGTCTCGAGACCCAGTACTTC. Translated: CASSLDRGSLETQYF.

DNA of the CDR3: TGTGCCAGCAGCTTGTCGTACAGGGGCAGCTCTGGGGCCAACGTCCTGACTTTC. Its translation is CASSLSYRGSSGANVLTF. The chain couples TRBV7-2 to TRBJ2-6; TRBD1 matches at 7 bases. This CDR3 comprises 18 residues. V lost 3 bases and J lost 0; bases outside the gene matches: 8. Germline V CDR1 and CDR2: SGHTA, FQGNSA.

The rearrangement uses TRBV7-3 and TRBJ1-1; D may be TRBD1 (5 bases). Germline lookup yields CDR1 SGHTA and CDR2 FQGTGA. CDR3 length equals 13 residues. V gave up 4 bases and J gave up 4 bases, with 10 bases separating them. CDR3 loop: CASSWAGGTEAFF. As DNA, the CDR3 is TGTGCCAGCAGCTGGGCGGGGGGCACTGAAGCTTTCTTT.

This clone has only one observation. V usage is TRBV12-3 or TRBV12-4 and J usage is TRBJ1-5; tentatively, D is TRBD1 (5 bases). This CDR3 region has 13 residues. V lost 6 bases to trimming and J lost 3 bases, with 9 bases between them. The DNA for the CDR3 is TGTGCCAGCAGAAGGGGATTCAATCAGCCCCAGCATTTT. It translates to CASRRGFNQPQHF.

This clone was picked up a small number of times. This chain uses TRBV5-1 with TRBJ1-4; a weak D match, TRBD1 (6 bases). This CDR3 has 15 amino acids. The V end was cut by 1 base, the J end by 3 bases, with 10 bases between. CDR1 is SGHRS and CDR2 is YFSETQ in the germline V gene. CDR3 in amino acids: CASSLRPGANEKLFF. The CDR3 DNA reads TGCGCCAGCAGCTTGAGGCCAGGGGCTAATGAAAAACTGTTTTTT.

CDR3 coding DNA: TGCGCCAGCAGTATCTCCGGGACAGGGGGCCAAGAGACCCAGTACTTC. This encodes CASSISGTGGQETQYF. The rearrangement links TRBV10-1 to TRBJ2-5; 11 nucleotides match TRBD1. Germline V gene lookup returns CDR1 WNHNN and CDR2 SYGVQD (reference sequence). The CDR3 length is 16 residues. The J segment lost 1 base and the V segment lost 5 bases, leaving 6 bases of the junction unmatched.

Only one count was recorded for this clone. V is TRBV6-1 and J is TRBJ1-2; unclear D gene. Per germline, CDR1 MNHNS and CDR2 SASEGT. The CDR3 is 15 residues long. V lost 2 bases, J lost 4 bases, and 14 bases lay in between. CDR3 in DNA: TGTGCCAGCAGTGAACAGGTCTTAAATGGCTATGGCTACACCTTC. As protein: CASSEQVLNGYGYTF.

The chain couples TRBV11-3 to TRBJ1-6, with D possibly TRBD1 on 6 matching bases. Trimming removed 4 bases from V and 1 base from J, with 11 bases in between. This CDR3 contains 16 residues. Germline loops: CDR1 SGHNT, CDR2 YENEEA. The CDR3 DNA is TGTGCCAGCAGCTCCATACAGGGATCCTATAATTCACCCCTCCACTTT. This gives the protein CASSSIQGSYNSPLHF.

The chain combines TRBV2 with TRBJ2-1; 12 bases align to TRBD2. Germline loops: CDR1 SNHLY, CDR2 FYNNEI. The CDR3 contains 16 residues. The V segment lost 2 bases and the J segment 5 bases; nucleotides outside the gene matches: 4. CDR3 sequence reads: CASSEMGLAGHNEQFF. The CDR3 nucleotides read TGTGCCAGCAGTGAAATGGGACTAGCGGGTCACAATGAGCAGTTCTTC.

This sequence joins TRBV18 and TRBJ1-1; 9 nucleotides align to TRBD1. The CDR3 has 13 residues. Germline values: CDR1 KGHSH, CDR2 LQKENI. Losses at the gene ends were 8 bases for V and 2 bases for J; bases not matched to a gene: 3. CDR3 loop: CASTDRGNTEAFF. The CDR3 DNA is TGTGCCAGCACGGACAGGGGTAACACTGAAGCTTTCTTT.

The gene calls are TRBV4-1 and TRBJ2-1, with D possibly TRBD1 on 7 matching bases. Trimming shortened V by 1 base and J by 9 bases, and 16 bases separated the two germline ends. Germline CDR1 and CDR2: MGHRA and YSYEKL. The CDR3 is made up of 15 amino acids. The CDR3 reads CASSQGPGGFGEQFF. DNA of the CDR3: TGCGCCAGCAGCCAAGGTCCAGGGGGGTTCGGTGAGCAGTTCTTC.

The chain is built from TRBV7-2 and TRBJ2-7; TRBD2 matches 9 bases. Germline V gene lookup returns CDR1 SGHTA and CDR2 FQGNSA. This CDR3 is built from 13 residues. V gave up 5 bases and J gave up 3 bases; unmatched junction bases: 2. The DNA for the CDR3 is TGTGCCAGCAGCGCTAGCGGGATCTACGAGCAGTACTTC. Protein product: CASSASGIYEQYF.

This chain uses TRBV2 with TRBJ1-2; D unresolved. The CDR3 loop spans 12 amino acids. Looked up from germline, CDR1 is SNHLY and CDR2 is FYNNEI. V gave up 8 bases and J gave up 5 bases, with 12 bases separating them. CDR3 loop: CASVTDRYGYTF. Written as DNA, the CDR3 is TGTGCCAGCGTCACAGACCGTTATGGCTACACCTTC.

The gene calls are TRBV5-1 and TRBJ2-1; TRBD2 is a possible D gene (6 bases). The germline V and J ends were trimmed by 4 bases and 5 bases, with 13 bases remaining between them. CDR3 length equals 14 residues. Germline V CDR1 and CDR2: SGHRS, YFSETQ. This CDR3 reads CASSTSGGHNEQFF. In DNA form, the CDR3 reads TGCGCCAGCAGCACCTCCGGGGGACACAATGAGCAGTTCTTC.

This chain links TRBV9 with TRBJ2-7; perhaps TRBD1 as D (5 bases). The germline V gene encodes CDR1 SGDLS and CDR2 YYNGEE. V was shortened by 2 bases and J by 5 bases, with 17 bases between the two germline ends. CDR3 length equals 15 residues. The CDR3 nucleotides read TGTGCCAGCAGCGTGACCCAGGGTTGGGTGAACGAGCAGTACTTC. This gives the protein CASSVTQGWVNEQYF.

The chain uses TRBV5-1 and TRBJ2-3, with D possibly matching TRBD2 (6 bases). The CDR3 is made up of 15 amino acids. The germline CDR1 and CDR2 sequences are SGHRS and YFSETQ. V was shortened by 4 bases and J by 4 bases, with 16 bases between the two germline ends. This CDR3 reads CASSLTSTGADTQYF. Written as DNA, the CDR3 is TGCGCCAGCAGCCTTACGTCCACGGGGGCAGATACGCAGTATTTT.

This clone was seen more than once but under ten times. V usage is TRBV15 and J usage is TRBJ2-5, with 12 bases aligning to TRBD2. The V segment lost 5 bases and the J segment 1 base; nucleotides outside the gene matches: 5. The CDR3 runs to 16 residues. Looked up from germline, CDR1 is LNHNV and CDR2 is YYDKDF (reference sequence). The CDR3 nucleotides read TGTGCCACCAGCGATTCTAGCGGGGGGGTCCAAGAGACCCAGTACTTC. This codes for CATSDSSGGVQETQYF.

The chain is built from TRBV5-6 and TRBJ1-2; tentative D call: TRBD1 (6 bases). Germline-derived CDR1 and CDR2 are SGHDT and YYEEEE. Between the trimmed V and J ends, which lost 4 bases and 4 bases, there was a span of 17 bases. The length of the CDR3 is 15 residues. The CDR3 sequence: CASSRTDRKVYGYTF. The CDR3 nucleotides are TGTGCCAGCAGCCGGACCGACAGGAAAGTCTATGGCTACACCTTC. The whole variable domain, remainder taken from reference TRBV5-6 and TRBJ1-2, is DAGVTQSPTHLIKTRGQQVTLRCSPKSGHDTVSWYQQALGQGPQFIFQYYEEEERQRGNFPDRFSGHQFPNYSSELNVNALLLGDSALYLCASSRTDRKVYGYTFGSGTRLTVV.

CDR3 sequence (DNA): TGTGCCAGCAGCTTCGACTCCAATGAGCAGTTCTTC. It yields the protein CASSFDSNEQFF. The J gene is TRBJ2-1, the V gene TRBV11-3; D is undetermined. The CDR3 totals 12 residues. The V gene's germline CDR1 is SGHNT and CDR2 YENEEA. The V end was cut by 3 bases, the J end by 6 bases, with 6 bases between.

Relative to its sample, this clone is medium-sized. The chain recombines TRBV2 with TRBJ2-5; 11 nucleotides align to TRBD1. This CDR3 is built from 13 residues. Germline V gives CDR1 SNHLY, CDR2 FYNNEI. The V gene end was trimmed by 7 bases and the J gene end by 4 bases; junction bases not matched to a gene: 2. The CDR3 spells CASKGTGGETQYF. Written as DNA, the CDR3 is TGTGCCAGCAAAGGGACAGGGGGAGAGACCCAGTACTTC.

CDR3 region: CASSQDPRRGDRSNYGYTF. The DNA of the CDR3 is TGCGCCAGCAGCCAAGATCCCCGGCGGGGGGACCGGAGCAACTATGGCTACACCTTC. This chain links TRBV4-1 with TRBJ1-2; weak D call: TRBD1 (5 bases). V lost 0 bases and J lost 2, with 22 bases in between. The germline CDR1 and CDR2 sequences are MGHRA and YSYEKL. The CDR3 loop spans 19 amino acids.

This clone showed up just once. CDR3 region: CATSREQMAGQGIIDNSPLHF. The CDR3 nucleotides read TGTGCCACCAGCAGAGAACAAATGGCAGGACAGGGGATTATCGATAATTCACCCCTCCACTTT. The chain uses TRBV15 and TRBJ1-6; 9 nucleotides match TRBD1. CDR3 length: 21 residues. V dropped 0 bases and J dropped 5; count of bases not matched to a gene: 17. Germline values: CDR1 LNHNV, CDR2 YYDKDF (reference sequence). Based on the CDR3 plus reference TRBV15 and TRBJ1-6, the full variable domain is DAMVIQNPRYQVTQFGKPVTLSCSQTLNHNVMYWYQQKSSQAPKLLFHYYDKDFNNEADTPDNFQSRRPNTSFCFLDIRSPGLGDTAMYLCATSREQMAGQGIIDNSPLHFGNGTRLTVT.

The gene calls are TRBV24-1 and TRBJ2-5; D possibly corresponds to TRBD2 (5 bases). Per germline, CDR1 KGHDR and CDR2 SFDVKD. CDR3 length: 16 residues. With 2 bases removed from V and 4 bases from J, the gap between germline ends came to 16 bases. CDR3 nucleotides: TGTGCCACCAGTGATTGGGATAGCGCGATTATAGAGACCCAGTACTTC. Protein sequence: CATSDWDSAIIETQYF.

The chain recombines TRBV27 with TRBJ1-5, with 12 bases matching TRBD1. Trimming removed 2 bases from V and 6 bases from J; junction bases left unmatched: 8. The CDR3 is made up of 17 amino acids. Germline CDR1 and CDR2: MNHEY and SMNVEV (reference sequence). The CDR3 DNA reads TGTGCCAGCAGTTTAAGGTGGGGGGACAGGGGGCCTCAGCCCCAGCATTTT. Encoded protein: CASSLRWGDRGPQPQHF.

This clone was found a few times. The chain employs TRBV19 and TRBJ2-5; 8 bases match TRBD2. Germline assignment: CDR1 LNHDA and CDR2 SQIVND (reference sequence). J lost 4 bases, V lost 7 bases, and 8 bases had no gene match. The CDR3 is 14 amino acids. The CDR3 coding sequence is TGTGCCAGTACTCGCCGGGGGGGACGAGAGACCCAGTACTTC. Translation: CASTRRGGRETQYF.

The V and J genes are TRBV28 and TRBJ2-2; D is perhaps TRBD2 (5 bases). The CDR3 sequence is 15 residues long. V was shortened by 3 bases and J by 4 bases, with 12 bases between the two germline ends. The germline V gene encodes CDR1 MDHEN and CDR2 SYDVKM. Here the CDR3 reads CASSFRRAATGELFF. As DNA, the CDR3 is TGTGCCAGCAGTTTTAGGCGGGCAGCCACCGGGGAGCTGTTTTTT. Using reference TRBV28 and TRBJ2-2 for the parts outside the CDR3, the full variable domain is DVKVTQSSRYLVKRTGEKVFLECVQDMDHENMFWYRQDPGLGLRLIYFSYDVKMKEKGDIPEGYSVSREKKERFSLILESASTNQTSMYLCASSFRRAATGELFFGEGSRLTVL.

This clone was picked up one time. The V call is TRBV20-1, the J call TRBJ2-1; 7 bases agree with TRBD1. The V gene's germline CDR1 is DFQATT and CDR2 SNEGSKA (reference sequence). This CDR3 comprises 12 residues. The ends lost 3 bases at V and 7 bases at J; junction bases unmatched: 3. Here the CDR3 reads CSASFRGNEQFF. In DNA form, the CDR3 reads TGCAGTGCTAGTTTCAGGGGGAATGAGCAGTTCTTC.

CDR3 DNA sequence: TGTGCCAGCTCCCCTGGACAGGGATCCACTGAAGCTTTCTTT. It is translated as CASSPGQGSTEAFF. The J gene is TRBJ1-1, the V gene TRBV18; the match to TRBD1 covers 8 bases. The V segment lost 6 bases and the J segment 4 bases; nucleotides outside the gene matches: 7. The CDR3 extends over 14 amino acids. The germline V gene has CDR1 KGHSH and CDR2 LQKENI.

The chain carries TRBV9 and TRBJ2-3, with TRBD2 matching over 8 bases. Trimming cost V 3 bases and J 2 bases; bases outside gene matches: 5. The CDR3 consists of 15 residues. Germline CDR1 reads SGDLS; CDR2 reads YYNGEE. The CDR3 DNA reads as TGTGCCAGCAGCGAAACTAGCGGAGACACAGATACGCAGTATTTT. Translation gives CASSETSGDTDTQYF.

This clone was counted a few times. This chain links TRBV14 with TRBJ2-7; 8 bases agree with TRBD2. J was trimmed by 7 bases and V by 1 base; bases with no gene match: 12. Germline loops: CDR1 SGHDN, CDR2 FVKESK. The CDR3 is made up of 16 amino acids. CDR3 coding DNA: TGTGCCAGCAGCCAAGGGGGAAAGCGGGGGACTCGGGAGCAGTACTTC. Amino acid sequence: CASSQGGKRGTREQYF.

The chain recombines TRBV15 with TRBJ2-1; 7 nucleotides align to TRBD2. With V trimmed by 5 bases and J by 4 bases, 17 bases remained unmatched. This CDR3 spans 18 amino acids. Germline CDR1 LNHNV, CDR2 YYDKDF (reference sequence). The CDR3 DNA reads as TGTGCCACCAGCCATAACCCTCGGACTAGTTTTACGTACAATGAGCAGTTCTTC. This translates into CATSHNPRTSFTYNEQFF. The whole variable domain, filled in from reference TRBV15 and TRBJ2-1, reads DAMVIQNPRYQVTQFGKPVTLSCSQTLNHNVMYWYQQKSSQAPKLLFHYYDKDFNNEADTPDNFQSRRPNTSFCFLDIRSPGLGDTAMYLCATSHNPRTSFTYNEQFFGPGTRLTVL.